The entry that follows covers one T cell receptor (beta chain) sequence. Its antigen is not known. In germline, CDR1 is MNHEY, CDR2 SMNVEV (reference sequence). There are 13 residues in the CDR3. The sample comes from a study of cytomegalovirus exposure and HLA in healthy donors. Findings and limits, study-wide: Exclusion applied to some V segments, including TRBV6-2 and TRBV6-3, as they were indistinguishable. A missense variant in DCLRE1C was later tied to TCR beta V- and J-gene trimming. Analyzed later, association rates of TCRs varied across HLA loci, with DRB1 most and HLA-C fewest.

The PCR made use of 60 Vbeta and 13 Jbeta primers. In the authors' workflow: It was a later analysis that counted roughly 79 million unique TCR beta chains, of which about 10 million were shared. Only in-frame clones appear in the TCRdb table, and some are missing; sequencing was by immunoSEQ multiplex PCR. V and J calls and clone size are copied from that table; D and trimming were computed from the DNA. The sample includes some 77,000 clones, roughly 80% of them seen just once. The J gene is TRBJ2-1, the V gene TRBV27, with a weak D call TRBD1 (5 bases). The sequencing sample was made of PBMCs. This TCR derives from a woman between 45 and 60 years old in good health and CMV-seropositive. The CDR3 DNA reads as TGTGCTATCAGTCGCCAGGGATACAATGAGCAGTTCTTC. This translates into CAISRQGYNEQFF.